The 17 T cell receptor beta chains in this list originate from one sample, sequenced in a study of radiation and T cells in renal cell carcinoma. The treatment denotes: treatment-naive control, cytoreductive nephrectomy. The assay was immunoSEQ multiplex PCR, and TCRdb's table has in-frame clones only and misses some. In the table there are about 7,900 clones, roughly 61% of which are singletons. The specimen comprised tumor tissue, sampled from a patient whose treatment was nephrectomy without radiotherapy. The receptors here all came from a woman aged 70-85 years with renal cell carcinoma.

In DNA form, the CDR3 reads TGTGCCAGTAGTATAGGAGTAGATAACCCGATGCTCAATGAGCAGTTCTTC. Protein product: CASSIGVDNPMLNEQFF. The chain employs TRBV19 and TRBJ2-1; D not resolved. V lost 1 base and J lost 6, with 19 bases in between. CDR1 is LNHDA and CDR2 is SQIVND in the germline V gene (reference sequence). The CDR3 has 17 amino acids. The full variable domain, in which reference TRBV19 and TRBJ2-1 provide the parts outside the CDR3, is DGGITQSPKYLFRKEGQNVTLSCEQNLNHDAMYWYRQDPGQGLRLIYYSQIVNDFQKGDIAEGYSVSREKKESFPLTVTSAQKNPTAFYLCASSIGVDNPMLNEQFFGPGTRLTVL.

Of note for this clone: Germline is not matched at one junction end, which may reflect a read error. The rearrangement uses TRBV7-7 and TRBJ2-5; 9 bases are shared with TRBD2. The CDR3 consists of 16 residues. CDR1 and CDR2 from the germline V gene are SSHAT and FNYEAQ (reference sequence). The CDR3 coding sequence is TGTGCTAGCAGCCCCTTTAGCGGGGGACCGCAAGAGACCCAGTACTTC. Encoded protein: CASSPFSGGPQETQYF.

The chain uses TRBV20-1 and TRBJ1-2; 8 bases line up with TRBD1. V was pared by 5 bases and J by 8 bases, with 4 bases of the junction left unmatched. The germline V gene encodes CDR1 DFQATT and CDR2 SNEGSKA (reference sequence). This CDR3 is 11 amino acids long. The CDR3 DNA reads TGCAGTGCTTGGGACAGGCAGGGCTACACCTTC. Protein product: CSAWDRQGYTF.

The CDR3 region has the DNA TGTGCTAGTGGACCGGGACTAGCGGCCCACAATGAGCAGTTCTTC. This encodes CASGPGLAAHNEQFF. This chain joins TRBV12-5 and TRBJ2-1, with 11 bases matching TRBD2. This CDR3 region has 15 residues. Per the germline V gene, CDR1 is LGHNT and CDR2 is FRNRAP. The J segment lost 5 bases and the V segment lost 6 bases, leaving 6 bases of the junction unmatched.

This chain uses TRBV6-1 with TRBJ1-2, with 8 bases matching TRBD1. The CDR3 is made up of 16 amino acids. V gave up 0 bases and J gave up 4 bases; unmatched junction bases: 7. Germline lookup yields CDR1 MNHNS and CDR2 SASEGT. CDR3 protein: CASSEAWTGRVYGYTF. CDR3 in DNA: TGTGCCAGCAGTGAAGCATGGACAGGGAGAGTCTATGGCTACACCTTC.

The CDR3 bases are TGTGCCAGCAGCGTAACACAGGGGGGCGAGACCCAGTACTTC. Translating gives CASSVTQGGETQYF. The rearrangement uses TRBV9 and TRBJ2-5, with 8 bases aligning to TRBD1. This CDR3 is 14 amino acids long. Germline V gene lookup returns CDR1 SGDLS and CDR2 YYNGEE. V lost 1 base and J lost 5; bases outside the gene matches: 4.

The rearrangement uses TRBV19 and TRBJ1-1; 7 bases are shared with TRBD1. The V gene end was trimmed by 6 bases and the J gene end by 3 bases; junction bases not matched to a gene: 4. CDR3 length equals 13 residues. CDR1 is LNHDA and CDR2 is SQIVND in the germline V gene (reference sequence). The CDR3 loop reads CASSLGQYTEAFF. For the CDR3, the DNA is TGTGCCAGTAGCCTGGGACAGTACACTGAAGCTTTCTTT. Full variable domain (rest looked up from reference TRBV19 and TRBJ1-1): DGGITQSPKYLFRKEGQNVTLSCEQNLNHDAMYWYRQDPGQGLRLIYYSQIVNDFQKGDIAEGYSVSREKKESFPLTVTSAQKNPTAFYLCASSLGQYTEAFFGQGTRLTVV.

The J gene is TRBJ2-3, the V gene TRBV29-1; 7 nucleotides agree with TRBD1. Germline V gene sequence: CDR1 SQVTM, CDR2 ANQGSEA. This CDR3 region has 14 residues. J gave up 2 bases and V 7 bases, and 9 bases lay outside the gene matches. CDR3 sequence (DNA): TGCAGCGCCGGGACAGCTAGTATCACAGATACGCAGTATTTT. Translation gives CSAGTASITDTQYF.

The rearrangement links TRBV14 to TRBJ1-3; weak D call: TRBD1 (5 bases). CDR1 and CDR2 (germline): SGHDN, FVKESK. The V end lost 2 bases, the J end lost 0 bases, and 14 bases lay between the germline ends. The CDR3 covers 17 residues. The DNA of the CDR3 is TGTGCCAGCAGCCAACTTCCGGGACGGGACTCTGGAAACACCATATATTTT. Translated: CASSQLPGRDSGNTIYF.

This sequence joins TRBV6-1 and TRBJ1-5; D is perhaps TRBD1 (5 bases). The V gene's germline CDR1 is MNHNS and CDR2 SASEGT. There are 14 residues in the CDR3. Trimming took 7 bases from V and 0 from J, leaving 10 bases between them. The CDR3: CASNRGYSNQPQHF. The CDR3 DNA is TGTGCCAGCAACCGGGGCTATAGCAATCAGCCCCAGCATTTT.

The chain links TRBV4-3 to TRBJ1-2; D gene unclear. V was shortened by 1 base and J by 7 bases, with 10 bases between the two germline ends. This CDR3 has 13 residues. From germline, CDR1 is LGHNA and CDR2 YSLEER. The CDR3: CASSQVPGAGYTF. CDR3 DNA sequence: TGCGCCAGCAGCCAAGTCCCAGGCGCTGGCTACACCTTC.

The chain carries TRBV6-4 and TRBJ1-2, with TRBD1 as a possible D gene (6 bases). CDR1 is MRHNA and CDR2 is SNTAGT in the germline V gene. The CDR3 consists of 14 residues. Trimming pared 11 bases from V and 0 bases from J, leaving 16 bases between. The CDR3 sequence is CAGRTDPANYGYTF. CDR3 nucleotides: TGTGCCGGGAGGACAGACCCTGCTAACTATGGCTACACCTTC.

The count of this clone is one. This sequence joins TRBV19 and TRBJ1-1; TRBD1 aligns across 10 bases. The CDR3 sequence is 15 residues long. V lost 10 bases, J lost 1 base, and 9 bases stayed unmatched. The V gene's germline CDR1 is LNHDA and CDR2 SQIVND (reference sequence). The CDR3 nucleotides are TGTGCCACCGTACCCCGGGACAGGGGGAACACTGAAGCTTTCTTT. Encoded protein: CATVPRDRGNTEAFF.

There are a few counts of this clone. The genes are TRBV7-9 and TRBJ1-2; D is uncertain. Trimming took off 0 bases at V and 6 bases at J, with 11 bases between the two ends. This CDR3 is 14 amino acids long. The germline gives CDR1 SEHNR, CDR2 FQNEAQ (reference sequence). In nucleotides, the CDR3 is TGTGCCAGCAGCTTAGCGCCTGGGGTCCATGGCTACACCTTC. Amino acids: CASSLAPGVHGYTF.

V and J are TRBV6-5 and TRBJ1-1; D is unresolved. This CDR3 has 13 amino acids. Per germline, CDR1 MNHEY and CDR2 SVGAGI. V was trimmed by 3 bases and J by 1 base, leaving 6 bases between them. CDR3 coding DNA: TGTGCCAGCAGTTATGACGGGAACACTGAAGCTTTCTTT. It codes for CASSYDGNTEAFF.

The gene calls are TRBV29-1 and TRBJ1-1; weak D call: TRBD1 (5 bases). The germline CDR1 and CDR2 sequences are SQVTM and ANQGSEA. V was trimmed by 4 bases and J by 0 bases, leaving 12 bases between them. The CDR3 loop spans 14 amino acids. This CDR3 is CSVAQGLMNTEAFF. The CDR3 bases are TGCAGCGTTGCTCAGGGACTGATGAACACTGAAGCTTTCTTT.

J is TRBJ2-7 and V is TRBV6-5; D is uncertain. Trimming removed 6 bases at V and 3 bases at J, with 9 bases between. CDR3 length: 12 amino acids. Germline V gives CDR1 MNHEY, CDR2 SVGAGI. The CDR3 DNA reads TGTGCCAGCAGCCCCGACATCTACGAGCAGTACTTC. Translation gives CASSPDIYEQYF.